The clone carrying this TCR beta chain appeared a few times. Its target is unknown. Every isolated RNA sample was fully reverse transcribed, so sequencing captured expressed TCRB transcripts. Measured with immunoSEQ multiplex PCR; TCRdb has only the in-frame clones, and not every one. The table has hundreds of thousands of clones, 15% seen once; the top ten hold 0.015%. CDR3 size: 16 residues. Purity of each sorted population was above 95%. This specimen comes from a study of beta chain features in type 1 diabetes. For the study at large: Examined across all samples were around 110 million sorted cells.

Study-wide results and limits: The study found moderately but significantly shorter TCRB CDR3s in all four CD4+ subsets of Type 1 diabetes patients. A possible short-template PCR bias applies equally to patients and controls.

The receptor's source is a man in his late teens or twenties with type 1 diabetes. The sample taken for sequencing was naive CD4+ T cells from blood. V usage is TRBV12-2 and J usage is TRBJ2-1; no check of the table's D call, TRBD2, against the DNA was made. TRBV12-2 has pseudogene status. DNA of the CDR3: TGTGCAAGTCGCTTAGCCGGGGACTACCCGTGGGATGAGCAGTTCTTC. Its protein product is CASRLAGDYPWDEQFF.